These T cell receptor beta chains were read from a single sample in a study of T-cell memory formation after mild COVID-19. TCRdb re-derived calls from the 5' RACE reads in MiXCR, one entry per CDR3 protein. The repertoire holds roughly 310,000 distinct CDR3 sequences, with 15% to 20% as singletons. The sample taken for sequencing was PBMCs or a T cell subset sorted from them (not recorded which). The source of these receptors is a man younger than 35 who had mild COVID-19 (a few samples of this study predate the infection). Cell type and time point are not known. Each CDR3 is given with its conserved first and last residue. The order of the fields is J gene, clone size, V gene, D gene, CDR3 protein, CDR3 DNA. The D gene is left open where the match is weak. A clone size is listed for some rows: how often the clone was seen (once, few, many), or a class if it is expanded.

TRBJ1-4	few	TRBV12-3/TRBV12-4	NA	CASSFWGENEKLFF	TGTGCCAGCAGTTTTTGGGGCGAAAATGAAAAACTGTTTTTT
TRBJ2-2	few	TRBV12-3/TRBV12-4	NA	CASSFLSSNTGELFF	TGTGCCAGCAGTTTTTTGAGTTCGAACACCGGGGAGCTGTTTTTT
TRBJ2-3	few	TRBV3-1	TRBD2	CASSLAYGTSGLGTDTQYF	TGTGCCAGCAGCCTCGCGTACGGGACTAGCGGTTTGGGCACAGATACGCAGTATTTT
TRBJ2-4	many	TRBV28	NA	CASSLDLSGDRPNIQYF	TGTGCCAGCAGCCTAGATCTCTCGGGGGACCGTCCTAACATTCAGTACTTC
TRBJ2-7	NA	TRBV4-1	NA	CASSQGLDYGYEQYF	TGCGCCAGCAGCCAGGGCTTGGACTACGGCTACGAGCAGTACTTC
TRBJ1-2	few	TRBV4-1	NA	CASSQFDRDQAIGYTF	TGCGCCAGCAGCCAATTTGATCGGGACCAGGCCATCGGCTACACCTTC
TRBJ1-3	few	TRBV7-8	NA	CASSLASEGNTIYF	TGTGCCAGCAGCTTAGCCTCGGAGGGAAACACCATATATTTT
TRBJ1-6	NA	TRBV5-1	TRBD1	CASSSGTGRSPLHF	TGCGCCAGCAGCTCCGGGACAGGGCGGTCACCCCTCCACTTT
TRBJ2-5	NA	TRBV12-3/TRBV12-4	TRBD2	CASSGTSGFQETQYF	TGTGCCAGCAGCGGGACTAGCGGATTCCAAGAGACCCAGTACTTC
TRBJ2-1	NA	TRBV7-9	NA	CASSPEGLGNEQFF	TGTGCCAGCAGCCCAGAGGGGTTAGGCAATGAGCAGTTCTTC
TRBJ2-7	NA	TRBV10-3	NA	CAIRTGDEQYF	TGTGCCATCAGGACAGGAGACGAGCAGTACTTC
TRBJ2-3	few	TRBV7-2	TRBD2	CASSSPSGGDHTQYF	TGTGCCAGCAGCTCTCCTAGCGGGGGGGATCATACGCAGTATTTT
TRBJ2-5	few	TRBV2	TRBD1	CAIGTGAETQYF	TGTGCCATCGGGACAGGGGCAGAGACCCAGTACTTC
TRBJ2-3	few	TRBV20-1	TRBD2	CSAGLGEFTDTQYF	TGCAGTGCTGGACTAGGGGAATTCACAGATACGCAGTATTTT
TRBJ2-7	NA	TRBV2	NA	CASRLGRREQYF	TGTGCCAGCAGATTGGGGAGGCGCGAGCAGTACTTC
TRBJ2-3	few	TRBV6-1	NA	CASSDRTLEGDTQYF	TGTGCCAGCAGTGACAGGACATTAGAAGGAGATACGCAGTATTTT
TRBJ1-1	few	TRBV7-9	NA	CASSFTEAFF	TGTGCCAGCAGCTTTACTGAAGCTTTCTTT
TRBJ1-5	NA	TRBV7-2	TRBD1	CASSLTGPYSNQPQHF	TGTGCCAGCAGTCTGACAGGGCCTTATAGCAATCAGCCCCAGCATTTT
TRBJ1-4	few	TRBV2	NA	CASSGTTGFYGGDDEKLFF	TGTGCCAGCAGTGGTACTACCGGGTTTTACGGCGGGGATGATGAAAAACTGTTTTTT
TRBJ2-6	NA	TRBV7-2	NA	CASSSDRRSGANVLTF	TGTGCCAGCAGCTCCGACAGACGCTCTGGGGCCAACGTCCTGACTTTC
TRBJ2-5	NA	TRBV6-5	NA	CHRGGRETQYF	TGTCATAGGGGGGGCCGAGAGACCCAGTACTTC
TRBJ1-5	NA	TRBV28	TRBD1	CASSSRRTGSREPQHF	TGTGCCAGCAGCTCCAGGAGGACAGGGAGCCGTGAGCCCCAGCATTTT
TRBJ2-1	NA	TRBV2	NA	CATDGGTSRNEQFF	TGTGCCACAGATGGGGGGACCTCCCGGAATGAGCAGTTCTTC
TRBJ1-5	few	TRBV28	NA	CASSLQDSDQPQHF	TGTGCCAGCAGTTTACAGGACAGCGATCAGCCCCAGCATTTT
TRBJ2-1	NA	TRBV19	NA	CASSIPPNEQFF	TGTGCCAGTAGTATTCCCCCGAATGAGCAGTTCTTC
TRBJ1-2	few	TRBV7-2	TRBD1	CASTKDWDRGLYGYTF	TGTGCCAGCACCAAAGACTGGGACAGGGGACTTTATGGCTACACCTTC
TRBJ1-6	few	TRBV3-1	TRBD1	CASRRDSFNSPLHF	TGTGCCAGCAGGCGGGACAGCTTTAATTCACCCCTCCACTTT
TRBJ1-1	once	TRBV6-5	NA	CASSKVESGWTEAFF	TGTGCCAGCAGTAAGGTTGAGTCCGGGTGGACTGAAGCTTTCTTT
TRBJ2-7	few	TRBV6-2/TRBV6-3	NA	CASSYDVQGRSSYEQYF	TGTGCCAGCAGTTACGACGTCCAGGGTAGGAGCTCCTACGAGCAGTACTTC
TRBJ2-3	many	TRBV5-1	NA	CASSASRQVHTDTQYF	TGCGCCAGCAGCGCAAGCCGACAGGTCCACACAGATACGCAGTATTTT
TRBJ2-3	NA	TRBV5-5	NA	CASSLVRLARADTQYF	TGTGCCAGCAGCTTGGTAAGGCTAGCGAGAGCAGATACGCAGTATTTT
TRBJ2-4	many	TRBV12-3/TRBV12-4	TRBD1	CASSAPGQRNIQYF	TGTGCCAGCAGTGCCCCGGGACAGCGAAACATTCAGTACTTC
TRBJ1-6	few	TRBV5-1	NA	CATRDGGNNSPLHF	TGCGCCACCCGTGACGGAGGGAATAATTCACCCCTCCACTTT
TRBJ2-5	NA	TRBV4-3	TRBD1	CASSQEKTGAQYF	TGCGCCAGCAGCCAAGAAAAAACAGGGGCCCAGTACTTC
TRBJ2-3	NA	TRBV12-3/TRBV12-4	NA	CASSLGRAESTDTQYF	TGTGCCAGCAGTTTAGGTCGAGCGGAAAGCACAGATACGCAGTATTTT
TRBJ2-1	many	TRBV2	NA	CASRGTSNEQFF	TGTGCCAGCAGGGGGACGTCTAATGAGCAGTTCTTC
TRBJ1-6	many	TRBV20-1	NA	CSAREWVGITDNSPLHF	TGCAGTGCTAGAGAGTGGGTAGGGATTACCGATAATTCACCCCTCCACTTT
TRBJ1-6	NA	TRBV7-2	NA	CASTDGSYNSPLHF	TGTGCCAGCACCGACGGTAGTTATAATTCACCCCTCCACTTT
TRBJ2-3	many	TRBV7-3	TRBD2	CASSPSGGSTDTQYF	TGTGCCAGCAGCCCTAGCGGCGGGTCCACAGATACGCAGTATTTT
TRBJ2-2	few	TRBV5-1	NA	CASSLDPPPRTGELFF	TGCGCCAGCAGCTTGGACCCCCCTCCTAGAACCGGGGAGCTGTTTTTT
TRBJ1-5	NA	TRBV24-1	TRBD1	CATSDRTGGGNQPQHF	TGTGCCACCAGTGACCGGACAGGGGGCGGCAATCAGCCCCAGCATTTT
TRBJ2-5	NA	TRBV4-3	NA	CASSQDWGGGIQYF	TGCGCCAGCAGCCAAGATTGGGGAGGGGGCATCCAGTACTTC
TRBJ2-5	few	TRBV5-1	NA	CASSLGMVGTQYF	TGCGCCAGCAGCTTGGGGATGGTGGGGACCCAGTACTTC
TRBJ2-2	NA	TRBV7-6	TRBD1	CASSWRPGQGTGELFF	TGTGCCAGCAGCTGGCGGCCGGGACAGGGCACCGGGGAGCTGTTTTTT
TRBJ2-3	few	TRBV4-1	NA	CASSQEGIPSTDTQYF	TGCGCCAGCAGCCAAGAAGGGATCCCTAGCACAGATACGCAGTATTTT
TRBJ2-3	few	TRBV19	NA	CATRPGPWDTQYF	TGTGCCACCCGTCCGGGACCTTGGGATACGCAGTATTTT